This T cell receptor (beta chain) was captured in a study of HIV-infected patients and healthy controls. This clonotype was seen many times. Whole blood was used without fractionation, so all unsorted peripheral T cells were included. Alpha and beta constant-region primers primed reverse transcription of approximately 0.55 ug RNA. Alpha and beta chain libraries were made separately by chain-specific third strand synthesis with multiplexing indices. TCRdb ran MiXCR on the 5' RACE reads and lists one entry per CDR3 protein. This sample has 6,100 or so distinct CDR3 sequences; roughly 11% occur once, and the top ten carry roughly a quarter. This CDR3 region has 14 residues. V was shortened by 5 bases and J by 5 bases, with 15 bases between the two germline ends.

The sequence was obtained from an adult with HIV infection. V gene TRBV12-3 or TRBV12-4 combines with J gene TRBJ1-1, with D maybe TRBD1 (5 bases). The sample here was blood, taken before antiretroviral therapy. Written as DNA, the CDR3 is TGTGCCAGCAGTGGGGGAGGTTGGGGAACTGAAGCTTTCTTT. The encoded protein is CASSGGGWGTEAFF.